A selection of T cell receptor beta chains follows, all from one sample in a study of T-cell reconstitution after alpha-beta-depleted transplantation in children. Each CDR3 protein is one row after TCRdb ran MiXCR on the PCR reads. Of about 980,000 distinct CDR3 sequences listed, around 30% are singletons. This material consisted of PBMCs, mostly from graft donor cells, taken 360 days after TCRalphabeta/CD19-depleted stem cell transplant. All receptors derive from a boy under two years old who had a stem cell transplant for SCID, so the T cells may come from the graft donor. Each CDR3 is given with its conserved first and last residue. The order of the fields is clone size, D gene, J gene, V gene, CDR3 length, CDR3 DNA, CDR3 protein. The D gene is left open where the match is weak. Not all rows give a size; the values are once, few, many and, for expanded clones, a class.

clone size: -; D gene: TRBD2; J gene: TRBJ2-1; V gene: TRBV12-3/TRBV12-4; CDR3 length: 17; CDR3 DNA: TGTGCCAGCAGTTTTGGGGGCCTAGCGGGGGGGCCCAATGAGCAGTTCTTC; CDR3 protein: CASSFGGLAGGPNEQFF
clone size: few; D gene: -; J gene: TRBJ1-4; V gene: TRBV4-1; CDR3 length: 15; CDR3 DNA: TGCGCCAGCAGCCTAGGGACATCGGTCGAGGAAAAACTGTTTTTT; CDR3 protein: CASSLGTSVEEKLFF
clone size: -; D gene: TRBD2; J gene: TRBJ2-5; V gene: TRBV4-1; CDR3 length: 17; CDR3 DNA: TGCGCCAGCAGCCAAGATGACCTAGCGGTGTACCAAGAGACCCAGTACTTC; CDR3 protein: CASSQDDLAVYQETQYF
clone size: -; D gene: -; J gene: TRBJ1-4; V gene: TRBV6-5; CDR3 length: 14; CDR3 DNA: TGTGCCAGCAGTTACCACGGGGGTAATGAAAAACTGTTTTTT; CDR3 protein: CASSYHGGNEKLFF
clone size: -; D gene: TRBD2; J gene: TRBJ2-3; V gene: TRBV7-2; CDR3 length: 17; CDR3 DNA: TGTGCCAGCAGCTTAGTCGGGACTAGCGGGTACACAGATACGCAGTATTTT; CDR3 protein: CASSLVGTSGYTDTQYF
clone size: -; D gene: TRBD1; J gene: TRBJ2-7; V gene: TRBV5-1; CDR3 length: 13; CDR3 DNA: TGCGCCAGCAGCCCAGGGGGCGCGGACGAGCAGTACTTC; CDR3 protein: CASSPGGADEQYF
clone size: -; D gene: -; J gene: TRBJ2-5; V gene: TRBV10-3; CDR3 length: 14; CDR3 DNA: TGTGCCATCAGTGATCCACCCTTTCAAGAGACCCAGTACTTC; CDR3 protein: CAISDPPFQETQYF
clone size: many; D gene: -; J gene: TRBJ2-2; V gene: TRBV10-3; CDR3 length: 15; CDR3 DNA: TGTGCCATCAGTGAGTGGTCTCCAAACACCGGGGAGCTGTTTTTT; CDR3 protein: CAISEWSPNTGELFF
clone size: once; D gene: -; J gene: TRBJ2-1; V gene: TRBV29-1; CDR3 length: 16; CDR3 DNA: TGCAGCGTTGAAGATCTTCAGCGAGGCTCCTACAATGAGCAGTTCTTC; CDR3 protein: CSVEDLQRGSYNEQFF
clone size: -; D gene: TRBD2; J gene: TRBJ2-1; V gene: TRBV12-3/TRBV12-4; CDR3 length: 15; CDR3 DNA: TGTGCCAGCAGTTCGGGGGGACCGGGGTACAATGAGCAGTTCTTC; CDR3 protein: CASSSGGPGYNEQFF
clone size: few; D gene: -; J gene: TRBJ1-1; V gene: TRBV28; CDR3 length: 11; CDR3 DNA: TGTGCCAGCAGTCCAGGGACAAGGGGTTTCTTT; CDR3 protein: CASSPGTRGFF
clone size: few; D gene: -; J gene: TRBJ2-3; V gene: TRBV24-1; CDR3 length: 13; CDR3 DNA: TGTGCCACCAGTGGCCTCGAGGCGGATACGCAGTATTTT; CDR3 protein: CATSGLEADTQYF
clone size: -; D gene: TRBD1; J gene: TRBJ2-4; V gene: TRBV4-2; CDR3 length: 16; CDR3 DNA: TGTGCCAGCAGCCAAGCTAAGACAGGGTCTGAAAACATTCAGTACTTC; CDR3 protein: CASSQAKTGSENIQYF
clone size: few; D gene: TRBD2; J gene: TRBJ2-5; V gene: TRBV20-1; CDR3 length: 15; CDR3 DNA: TGCAGTGCTAGAGCAGCGGGGGGTAACCAAGAGACCCAGTACTTC; CDR3 protein: CSARAAGGNQETQYF
clone size: -; D gene: TRBD1; J gene: TRBJ1-2; V gene: TRBV5-1; CDR3 length: 14; CDR3 DNA: TGCGCCAGCAGCATAAGACAGGGGGCCTATGGCTACACCTTC; CDR3 protein: CASSIRQGAYGYTF
clone size: -; D gene: TRBD2; J gene: TRBJ2-4; V gene: TRBV12-3/TRBV12-4; CDR3 length: 14; CDR3 DNA: TGTGCCAGCACCATAGGACTAGCGGGAAACATTCAGTACTTC; CDR3 protein: CASTIGLAGNIQYF
clone size: -; D gene: -; J gene: TRBJ2-1; V gene: TRBV3-1; CDR3 length: 12; CDR3 DNA: TGTGCCAGCAGCACAAGGTCTGCGGCGCAGTTCTTC; CDR3 protein: CASSTRSAAQFF
clone size: -; D gene: -; J gene: TRBJ2-5; V gene: TRBV12-3/TRBV12-4; CDR3 length: 13; CDR3 DNA: TGTGCCAGCAGTTGGATTGACCGAGAGACCCAGTACTTC; CDR3 protein: CASSWIDRETQYF
clone size: few; D gene: TRBD2; J gene: TRBJ2-7; V gene: TRBV29-1; CDR3 length: 17; CDR3 DNA: TGCAGCGTTTCACCGGGACTAGCGGGGTCATCTACCTACGAGCAGTACTTC; CDR3 protein: CSVSPGLAGSSTYEQYF
clone size: -; D gene: -; J gene: TRBJ1-1; V gene: TRBV11-3; CDR3 length: 14; CDR3 DNA: TGTGCCAGCAGCTCCAACGGGGGGCACACTGAAGCTTTCTTT; CDR3 protein: CASSSNGGHTEAFF
clone size: -; D gene: TRBD1; J gene: TRBJ2-2; V gene: TRBV4-1; CDR3 length: 20; CDR3 DNA: TGCGCCAGCAGCCAAGGACGACCGGGACAGGGCCCTTTTTTGGGCGGGGAGCTGTTTTTT; CDR3 protein: CASSQGRPGQGPFLGGELFF
clone size: -; D gene: -; J gene: TRBJ2-1; V gene: TRBV12-3/TRBV12-4; CDR3 length: 12; CDR3 DNA: TGTGCCAGCAGTCTAGGCATGGATGAGCAGTTCTTC; CDR3 protein: CASSLGMDEQFF
clone size: -; D gene: -; J gene: TRBJ2-1; V gene: TRBV4-1; CDR3 length: 17; CDR3 DNA: TGCGCCAGCAGCCAAGGACCCATACGGGGATTAATCAATGAGCAGTTCTTC; CDR3 protein: CASSQGPIRGLINEQFF
clone size: few; D gene: -; J gene: TRBJ1-2; V gene: TRBV12-3/TRBV12-4; CDR3 length: 13; CDR3 DNA: TGTGCCAGCAGTGTATCACAGGGAAGTGGCTACACCTTC; CDR3 protein: CASSVSQGSGYTF
clone size: -; D gene: TRBD2; J gene: TRBJ2-5; V gene: TRBV4-1; CDR3 length: 18; CDR3 DNA: TGCGCCAGCAGCCAAGATCCCCTAGCGGGAGGAAGGGGGGAGACCCAGTACTTC; CDR3 protein: CASSQDPLAGGRGETQYF
clone size: -; D gene: -; J gene: TRBJ2-3; V gene: TRBV5-1; CDR3 length: 16; CDR3 DNA: TGCGCCAGCAGCTTGTCGACAGTCCCTAGCACAGATACGCAGTATTTT; CDR3 protein: CASSLSTVPSTDTQYF
clone size: -; D gene: -; J gene: TRBJ2-5; V gene: TRBV4-1; CDR3 length: 15; CDR3 DNA: TGCGCCAGCAGCCAAGGCTGGGGGTGGGAAGAGACCCAGTACTTC; CDR3 protein: CASSQGWGWEETQYF
clone size: -; D gene: TRBD1; J gene: TRBJ2-3; V gene: TRBV2; CDR3 length: 19; CDR3 DNA: TGTGCCAGCGGGGACGCCTCTAAAGGACAGGGTGGGCAAGCAGATACGCAGTATTTT; CDR3 protein: CASGDASKGQGGQADTQYF
clone size: -; D gene: -; J gene: TRBJ1-1; V gene: TRBV20-1; CDR3 length: 14; CDR3 DNA: TGCAGTGCTGCCCCGGGACGGCCGAACACTGAAGCTTTCTTT; CDR3 protein: CSAAPGRPNTEAFF
clone size: few; D gene: -; J gene: TRBJ1-2; V gene: TRBV5-1; CDR3 length: 14; CDR3 DNA: TGCGCCAGCAAGGCCACAGACGCTAACTATGGCTACACCTTC; CDR3 protein: CASKATDANYGYTF
clone size: -; D gene: -; J gene: TRBJ2-1; V gene: TRBV29-1; CDR3 length: 16; CDR3 DNA: TGCAGCGTTGAAGATGGGGTACGGGGCTCCTACAATGAGCAGTTCTTC; CDR3 protein: CSVEDGVRGSYNEQFF
clone size: few; D gene: -; J gene: TRBJ1-1; V gene: TRBV20-1; CDR3 length: 14; CDR3 DNA: TGCAGTGCTAGGTCTCGATCGGGGAACACTGAAGCTTTCTTT; CDR3 protein: CSARSRSGNTEAFF
clone size: few; D gene: -; J gene: TRBJ2-5; V gene: TRBV12-3/TRBV12-4; CDR3 length: 14; CDR3 DNA: TGTGCCAGCAGTTTCGGGGGGCCGAGGGAGACCCAGTACTTC; CDR3 protein: CASSFGGPRETQYF
clone size: -; D gene: -; J gene: TRBJ2-1; V gene: TRBV7-2; CDR3 length: 17; CDR3 DNA: TGTGCCAGCAGCTTACCCAGCGGGTACAGCTCCTACAATGAGCAGTTCTTC; CDR3 protein: CASSLPSGYSSYNEQFF
clone size: few; D gene: -; J gene: TRBJ2-1; V gene: TRBV29-1; CDR3 length: 13; CDR3 DNA: TGCAGCGTCCGAGGGGTTCCCTACAATGAGCAGTTCTTC; CDR3 protein: CSVRGVPYNEQFF
clone size: few; D gene: -; J gene: TRBJ2-7; V gene: TRBV4-1; CDR3 length: 14; CDR3 DNA: TGCGCCAGCAGCCAAGTTAGGGGGAATCGGGAGCAGTACTTC; CDR3 protein: CASSQVRGNREQYF
clone size: once; D gene: TRBD1; J gene: TRBJ2-1; V gene: TRBV6-5; CDR3 length: 15; CDR3 DNA: TGTGCCAGCAGTTACTTTGGGACAGGTTACAATGAGCAGTTCTTC; CDR3 protein: CASSYFGTGYNEQFF
clone size: -; D gene: TRBD1; J gene: TRBJ1-4; V gene: TRBV4-2; CDR3 length: 16; CDR3 DNA: TGTGCCAGCAGCCAACTCGGGACAGAAACTAATGAAAAACTGTTTTTT; CDR3 protein: CASSQLGTETNEKLFF
clone size: few; D gene: -; J gene: TRBJ2-3; V gene: TRBV5-8; CDR3 length: 10; CDR3 DNA: TGTGCCAGCAGCTCGTATACGCAGTATTTT; CDR3 protein: CASSSYTQYF
clone size: -; D gene: TRBD1; J gene: TRBJ2-7; V gene: TRBV7-9; CDR3 length: 16; CDR3 DNA: TGTGCCAGCAGCTTGGCTTACAGGGGCAGGTCCTACGAGCAGTACTTC; CDR3 protein: CASSLAYRGRSYEQYF
clone size: -; D gene: TRBD2; J gene: TRBJ2-2; V gene: TRBV5-1; CDR3 length: 18; CDR3 DNA: TGCGCCAGCAGCTTGTATAACGGGGGGATGATGTTCACCGGGGAGCTGTTTTTT; CDR3 protein: CASSLYNGGMMFTGELFF
clone size: many; D gene: -; J gene: TRBJ2-3; V gene: TRBV14; CDR3 length: 16; CDR3 DNA: TGTGCCAGCAGCCAAGAGACCCCCCTGGGCACAGATACGCAGTATTTT; CDR3 protein: CASSQETPLGTDTQYF
clone size: few; D gene: -; J gene: TRBJ2-5; V gene: TRBV7-2; CDR3 length: 16; CDR3 DNA: TGTGCCAGCAGCTTAGAAGTAGGGCGGATTCAAGAGACCCAGTACTTC; CDR3 protein: CASSLEVGRIQETQYF
clone size: -; D gene: -; J gene: TRBJ2-7; V gene: TRBV28; CDR3 length: 17; CDR3 DNA: TGTGCCAGCAGCCCTTTAAGCGAAGGGGATAGATCCTACGAGCAGTACTTC; CDR3 protein: CASSPLSEGDRSYEQYF
clone size: -; D gene: -; J gene: TRBJ2-5; V gene: TRBV10-3; CDR3 length: 13; CDR3 DNA: TGTGCCGGCCGGGCGGGTTGGGGAGAGACCCAGTACTTC; CDR3 protein: CAGRAGWGETQYF